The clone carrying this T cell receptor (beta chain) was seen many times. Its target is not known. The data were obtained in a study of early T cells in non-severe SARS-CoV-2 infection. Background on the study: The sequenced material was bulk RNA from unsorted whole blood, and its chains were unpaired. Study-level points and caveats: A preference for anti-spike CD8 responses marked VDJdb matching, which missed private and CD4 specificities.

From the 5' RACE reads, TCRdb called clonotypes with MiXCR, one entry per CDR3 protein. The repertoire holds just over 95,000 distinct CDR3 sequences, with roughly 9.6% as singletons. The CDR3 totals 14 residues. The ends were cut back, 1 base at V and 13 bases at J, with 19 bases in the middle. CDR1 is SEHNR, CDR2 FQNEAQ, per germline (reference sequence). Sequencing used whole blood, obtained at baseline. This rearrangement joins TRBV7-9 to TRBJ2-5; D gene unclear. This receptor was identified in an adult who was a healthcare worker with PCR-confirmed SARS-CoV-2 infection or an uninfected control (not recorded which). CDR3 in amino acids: CASSLDSTNARWYF. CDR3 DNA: TGTGCCAGCAGCTTAGACAGTACGAACGCCCGGTGGTACTTC.